This T cell receptor (beta chain) was sequenced in a study of technical replicates of blood from four donors. The V gene end was trimmed by 4 bases and the J gene end by 1 base; junction bases not matched to a gene: 4. Germline V gene sequence: CDR1 SGHRS, CDR2 YFSETQ. This CDR3 comprises 14 residues. Clones were sequenced by immunoSEQ multiplex PCR, and TCRdb holds only the in-frame ones, with some missing. The repertoire holds about 69,000 clones, with roughly 88% as singletons. This chain connects TRBV5-1 to TRBJ1-1; 7 nucleotides agree with TRBD1. Sequenced sample: PBMCs. The receptor was derived from a human donor in good health. Some clones in this sample may be carry-over from other donors' samples. The CDR3, as DNA: TGCGCCAGCAGCCCGGGACAGCCGAACACTGAAGCTTTCTTT. It translates to CASSPGQPNTEAFF.